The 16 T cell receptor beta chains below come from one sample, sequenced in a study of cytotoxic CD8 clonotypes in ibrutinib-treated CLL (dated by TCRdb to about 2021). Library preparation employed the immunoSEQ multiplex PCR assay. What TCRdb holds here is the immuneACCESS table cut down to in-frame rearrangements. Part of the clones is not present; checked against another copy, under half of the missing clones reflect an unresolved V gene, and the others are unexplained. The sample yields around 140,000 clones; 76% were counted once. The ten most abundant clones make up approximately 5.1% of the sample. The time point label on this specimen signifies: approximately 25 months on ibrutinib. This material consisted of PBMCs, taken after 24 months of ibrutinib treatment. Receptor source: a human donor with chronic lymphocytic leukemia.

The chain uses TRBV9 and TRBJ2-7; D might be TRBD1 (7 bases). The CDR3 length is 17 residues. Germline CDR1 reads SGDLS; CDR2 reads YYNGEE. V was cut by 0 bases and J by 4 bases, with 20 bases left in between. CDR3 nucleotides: TGTGCCAGCAGCGTAGCGCCAGGGGGGACCGGATTGTACGAGCAGTACTTC. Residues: CASSVAPGGTGLYEQYF.

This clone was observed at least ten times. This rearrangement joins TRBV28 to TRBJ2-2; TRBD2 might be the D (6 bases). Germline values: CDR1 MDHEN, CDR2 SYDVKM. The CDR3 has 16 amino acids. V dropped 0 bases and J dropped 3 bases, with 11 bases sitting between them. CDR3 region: CASSLWGRGDTGELFF. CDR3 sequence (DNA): TGTGCCAGCAGTTTATGGGGGCGGGGAGACACCGGGGAGCTGTTTTTT.

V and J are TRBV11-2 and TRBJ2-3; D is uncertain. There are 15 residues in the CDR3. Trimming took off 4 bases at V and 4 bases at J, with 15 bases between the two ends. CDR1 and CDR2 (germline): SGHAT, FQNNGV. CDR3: CASSSTMGSADTQYF. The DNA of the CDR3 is TGTGCCAGCAGCTCGACAATGGGGTCCGCAGATACGCAGTATTTT.

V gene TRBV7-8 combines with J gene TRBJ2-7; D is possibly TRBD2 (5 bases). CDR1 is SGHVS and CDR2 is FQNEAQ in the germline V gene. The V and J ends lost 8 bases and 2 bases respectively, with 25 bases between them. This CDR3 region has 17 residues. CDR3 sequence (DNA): TGTGCCAGCCAACCCGCGGGCAGCTACCTTAACCCCTACGAGCAGTACTTC. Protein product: CASQPAGSYLNPYEQYF.

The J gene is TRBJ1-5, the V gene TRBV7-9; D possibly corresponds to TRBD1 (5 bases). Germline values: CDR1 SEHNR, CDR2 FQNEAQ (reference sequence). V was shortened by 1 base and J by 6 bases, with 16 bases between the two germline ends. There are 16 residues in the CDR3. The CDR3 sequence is CASSLGVGGGSQPQHF. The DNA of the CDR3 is TGTGCCAGCAGCTTAGGAGTGGGTGGGGGGAGTCAGCCCCAGCATTTT.

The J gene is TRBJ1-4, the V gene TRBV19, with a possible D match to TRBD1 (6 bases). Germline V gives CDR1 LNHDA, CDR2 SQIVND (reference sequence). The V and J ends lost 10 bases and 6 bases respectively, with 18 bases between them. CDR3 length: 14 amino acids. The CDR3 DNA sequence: TGTGCCACCCACCACAGGGTGGGGGATGAAAAACTGTTTTTT. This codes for CATHHRVGDEKLFF.

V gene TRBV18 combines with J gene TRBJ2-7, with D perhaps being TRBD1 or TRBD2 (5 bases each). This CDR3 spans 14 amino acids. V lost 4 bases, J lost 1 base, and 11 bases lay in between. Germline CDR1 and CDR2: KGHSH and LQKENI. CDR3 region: CASSHRDGSYEQYF. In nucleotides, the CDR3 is TGTGCCAGCTCACACCGGGACGGTTCCTACGAGCAGTACTTC.

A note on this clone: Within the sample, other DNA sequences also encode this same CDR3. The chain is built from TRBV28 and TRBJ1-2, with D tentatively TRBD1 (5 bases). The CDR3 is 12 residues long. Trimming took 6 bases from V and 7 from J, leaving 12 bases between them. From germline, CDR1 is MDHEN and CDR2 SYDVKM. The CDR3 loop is CASSLGGFGYTF. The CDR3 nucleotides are TGTGCCAGCAGCCTTGGGGGTTTTGGCTACACCTTC.

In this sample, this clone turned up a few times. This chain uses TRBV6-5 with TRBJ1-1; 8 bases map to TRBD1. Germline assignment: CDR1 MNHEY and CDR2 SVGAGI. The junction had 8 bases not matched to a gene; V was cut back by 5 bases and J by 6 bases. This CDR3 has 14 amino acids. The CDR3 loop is CASSMTDRVAEAFF. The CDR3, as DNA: TGTGCCAGCAGTATGACGGACAGGGTAGCTGAAGCTTTCTTT.

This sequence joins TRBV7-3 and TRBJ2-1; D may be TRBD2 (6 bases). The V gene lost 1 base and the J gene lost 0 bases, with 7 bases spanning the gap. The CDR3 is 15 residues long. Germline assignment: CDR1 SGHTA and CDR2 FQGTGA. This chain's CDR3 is CASSLKGGSYNEQFF. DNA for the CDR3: TGTGCCAGCAGCTTAAAGGGAGGCTCCTACAATGAGCAGTTCTTC.

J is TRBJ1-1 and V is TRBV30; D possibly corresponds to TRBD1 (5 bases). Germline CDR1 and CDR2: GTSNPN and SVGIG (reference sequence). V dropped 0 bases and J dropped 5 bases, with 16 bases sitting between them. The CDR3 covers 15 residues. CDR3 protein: CAWSVLGEGRTEAFF. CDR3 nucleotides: TGTGCCTGGAGTGTACTAGGGGAAGGCAGAACTGAAGCTTTCTTT.

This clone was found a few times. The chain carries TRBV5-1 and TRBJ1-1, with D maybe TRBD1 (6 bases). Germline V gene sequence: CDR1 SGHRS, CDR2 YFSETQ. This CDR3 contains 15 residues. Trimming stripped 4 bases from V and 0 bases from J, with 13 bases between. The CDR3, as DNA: TGCGCCAGCAGCCAAGGGACAAGGGTGAACACTGAAGCTTTCTTT. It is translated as CASSQGTRVNTEAFF.

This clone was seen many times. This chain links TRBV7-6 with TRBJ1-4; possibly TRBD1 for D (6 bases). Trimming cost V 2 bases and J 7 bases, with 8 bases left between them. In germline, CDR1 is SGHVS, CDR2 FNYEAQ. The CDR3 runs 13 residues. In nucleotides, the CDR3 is TGTGCCAGCAGCTTAACCAGGGGTGAAAAACTGTTTTTT. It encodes CASSLTRGEKLFF.

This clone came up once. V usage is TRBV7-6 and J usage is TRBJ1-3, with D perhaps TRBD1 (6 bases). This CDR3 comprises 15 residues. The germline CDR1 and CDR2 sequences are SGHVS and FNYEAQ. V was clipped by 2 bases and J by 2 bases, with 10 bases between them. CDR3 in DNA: TGTGCCAGCAGCTTACAAGGGGGGGCTGGAAACACCATATATTTT. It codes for CASSLQGGAGNTIYF.

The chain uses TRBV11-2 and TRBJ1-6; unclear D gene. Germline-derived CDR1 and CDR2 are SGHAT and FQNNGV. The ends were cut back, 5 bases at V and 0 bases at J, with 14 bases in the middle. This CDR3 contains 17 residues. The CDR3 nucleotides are TGTGCCAGCAGCCGAGACGGGATGAGCTCCTATAATTCACCCCTCCACTTT. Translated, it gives CASSRDGMSSYNSPLHF.

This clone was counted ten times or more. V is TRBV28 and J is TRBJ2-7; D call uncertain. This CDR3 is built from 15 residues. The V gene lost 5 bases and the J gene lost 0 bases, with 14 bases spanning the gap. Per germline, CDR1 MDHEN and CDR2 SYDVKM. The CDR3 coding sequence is TGTGCCAGCAGTCGAGACACTCCCGGCTCCTACGAGCAGTACTTC. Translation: CASSRDTPGSYEQYF.